The T cell receptor (beta chain) described here comes from a study of T cells in Graves' hyperthyroidism and ophthalmopathy. Germline V gene lookup returns CDR1 LNHDA and CDR2 SQIVND (reference sequence). CDR3 length: 14 amino acids. The germline V and J ends were trimmed by 3 bases and 10 bases, with 16 bases remaining between them. On this clonotype: Antigen unknown.

Notes on the study in general: A model of 13 V-J pairs discriminated ophthalmopathy from stable hyperthyroidism.

Each patient was aged 18 to 65 and had newly diagnosed hyperthyroidism of under 2 months' duration. Patients were excluded for uncontrolled infection, other autoimmune disease, pregnancy or lactation. Fresh peripheral blood, around 10 ml, yielded the PBMCs. RNA transcripts were the template for amplifying TCR beta CDR3 regions. HTBI primers were used for first-round RT-PCR of the TCR CDR3. TCRdb analysed the multiplex PCR reads with MiXCR anew, one entry per CDR3 protein. The sample includes 450,000 to 600,000 distinct CDR3 sequences, less than 15% of them seen just once. The V call is TRBV19, the J call TRBJ2-1; weak D call: TRBD2 (6 bases). This receptor was identified in a woman between 40 and 55 years old with Graves' hyperthyroidism. The sequenced sample consisted of blood. CDR3 bases: TGTGCCAGTAGTATCGTCTCGGGAGCGCCCGAGCAGTTCTTC. This translates into CASSIVSGAPEQFF.